This T cell receptor (beta chain) originates from a study of shared clonotypes between healthy human individuals. In germline, CDR1 is MDHEN, CDR2 SYDVKM. This CDR3 is built from 14 residues. The V and J ends lost 6 bases and 2 bases respectively, with 14 bases between them. This table comes from immunoSEQ multiplex PCR, and its TCRdb copy is limited to in-frame clones, with some not included. Seen here are about 2.4 million clones, approximately 93% observed once, and the top ten hold about 0.39%. The donors, all of them Caucasian adults, lived in Nashville, Tennessee. The chain joins TRBV28 to TRBJ2-7; D is unresolved. The sample taken for sequencing was naive CD4+ T cells from PBMCs. Specified subset: CD45RA+ positively selected. The source is a man between 18 and 35 years old in good health. Some clones in this sample may be carry-over from other donors' samples. As DNA, the CDR3 is TGTGCCAGCAGCATTAGTGCGTATACCTACGAGCAGTACTTC. It is translated as CASSISAYTYEQYF.